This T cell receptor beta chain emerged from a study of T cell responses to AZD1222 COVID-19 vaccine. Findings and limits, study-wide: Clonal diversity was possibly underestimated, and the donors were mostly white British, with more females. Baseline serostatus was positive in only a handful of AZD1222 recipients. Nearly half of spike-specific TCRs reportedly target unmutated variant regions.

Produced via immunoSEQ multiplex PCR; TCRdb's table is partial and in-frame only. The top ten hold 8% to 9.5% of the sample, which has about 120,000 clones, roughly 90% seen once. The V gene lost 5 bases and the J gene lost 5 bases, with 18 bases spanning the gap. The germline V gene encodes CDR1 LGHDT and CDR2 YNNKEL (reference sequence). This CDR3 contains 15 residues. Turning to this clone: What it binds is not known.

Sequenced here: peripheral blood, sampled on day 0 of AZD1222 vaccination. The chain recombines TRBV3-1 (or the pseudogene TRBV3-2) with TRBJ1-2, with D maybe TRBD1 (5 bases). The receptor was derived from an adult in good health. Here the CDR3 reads CASSTSRRGLYGYTF. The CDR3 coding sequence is TGTGCCAGCAGCACAAGTCGTAGGGGCTTGTATGGCTACACCTTC.